This TCR beta chain is drawn from a study of tumor-infiltrating lymphocytes in primary liver carcinoma. Study-level information: Male and female patients aged 30 to 69 years made up the cohort. Roughly 3.5 to 8 million productive TCRbeta reads were obtained per sample, with similar numbers across tissue types. Study-wide results and limits: Tumors reached a significantly greater top-250-clone fraction than blood did (p = 0.039).

A primer matching the constant region was used to make TCR beta cDNA from approximately 500 ng of total RNA. Construction of TCR beta libraries relied on three successive nested multiplex PCR rounds employing slightly modified ARM-PCR. The first two PCR rounds used TRBV1-TRBV30 forward primers with a C-beta reverse primer, approximately 11 cycles each. TCRdb called the multiplex PCR reads again in MiXCR, with one record for every CDR3 protein. There are roughly 40,000 distinct CDR3 sequences in the sample; around 75% occur only once, and 38% lies in the top ten. This clonotype was observed many times. Its antigen is undetermined. Bulk tissue was left unsorted, and RNA and DNA were co-extracted from about 19-30 mg of it. Resection treated the patients' primary liver carcinoma. Trimming cost V 0 bases and J 0 bases, with 6 bases left between them. The CDR3 has 13 residues. CDR1 and CDR2 from the germline V gene are GTSNPN and SVGIG (reference sequence).

The TCR was taken from a woman aged 25 to 39 with primary liver carcinoma and hepatitis B virus infection. The genes are TRBV30 and TRBJ2-7, with D unclear. Sample: tumor-adjacent normal liver tissue. In nucleotides, the CDR3 is TGTGCCTGGAGTGTCAGTTTCTCCTACGAGCAGTACTTC. Translated, it gives CAWSVSFSYEQYF.